This TCR beta chain is drawn from a study of cytomegalovirus exposure and HLA in healthy donors. Study findings and constraints: In vitro data verified a few CMV-associated chains as specific for CMV antigens.

Germline V gene lookup returns CDR1 PRHDT and CDR2 FYEKMQ (reference sequence). Trimming took off 5 bases at V and 1 base at J, with 24 bases between the two ends. This CDR3 has 19 residues. As for this clone: No antigen is known for it.

Only in-frame clones appear in the TCRdb table, and some are missing; sequencing was by immunoSEQ multiplex PCR. Of 100,000 to 150,000 clones detected, roughly 95% appear once; the ten largest clones hold about 1.8%. The TCR sequence derives from a man between 18 and 29 years old in good health and CMV-seronegative. This chain joins TRBV13 and TRBJ2-4, with D perhaps matching TRBD1 (10 bases). Sequencing input: PBMCs. This CDR3 is CASSALAGQGPEAKNIQYF. As DNA, the CDR3 is TGTGCCAGCAGCGCCCTAGCGGGACAGGGGCCCGAGGCCAAAAACATTCAGTACTTC.